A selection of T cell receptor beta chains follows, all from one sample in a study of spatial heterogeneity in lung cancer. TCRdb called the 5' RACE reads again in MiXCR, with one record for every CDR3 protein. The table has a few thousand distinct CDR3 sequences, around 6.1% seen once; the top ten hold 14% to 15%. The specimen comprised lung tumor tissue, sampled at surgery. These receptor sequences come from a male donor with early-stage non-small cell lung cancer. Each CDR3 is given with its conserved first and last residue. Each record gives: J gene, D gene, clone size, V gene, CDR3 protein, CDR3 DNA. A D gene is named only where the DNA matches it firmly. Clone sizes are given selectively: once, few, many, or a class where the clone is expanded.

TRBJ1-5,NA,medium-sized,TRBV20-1,CSARDGVNQPQHF,TGCAGTGCTAGAGACGGGGTCAATCAGCCCCAGCATTTT
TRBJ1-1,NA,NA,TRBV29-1,CSVDQGLGAFF,TGCAGCGTTGACCAGGGACTTGGGGCTTTCTTT
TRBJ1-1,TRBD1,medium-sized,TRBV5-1,CASSLGDRGGIEAFF,TGCGCCAGCAGCTTGGGTGACAGGGGCGGAATCGAAGCTTTCTTT
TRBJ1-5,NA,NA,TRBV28,CASGSTGQINQPQHF,TGTGCCAGCGGGTCAACGGGACAAATCAATCAGCCCCAGCATTTT
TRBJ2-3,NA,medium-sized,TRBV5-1,CASSIGGTPSTDTQYF,TGCGCCAGCAGCATCGGGGGTACACCTAGCACAGATACGCAGTATTTT
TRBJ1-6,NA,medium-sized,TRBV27,CASSLKAGWYSPLHF,TGTGCCAGCAGTTTAAAGGCAGGGTGGTACTCACCCCTCCACTTT
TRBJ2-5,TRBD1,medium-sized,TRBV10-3,CAISERDRGSETQYF,TGTGCCATCAGTGAGCGAGACAGGGGTTCGGAGACCCAGTACTTC
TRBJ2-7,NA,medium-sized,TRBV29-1,CSVALKQGPYEQYF,TGCAGCGTTGCTTTAAAGCAGGGTCCCTACGAGCAGTACTTC
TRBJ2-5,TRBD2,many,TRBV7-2,CASSFQRGGEYF,TGTGCCAGCAGCTTTCAGCGGGGAGGGGAGTACTTC
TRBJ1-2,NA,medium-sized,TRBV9,CASSPWTARANYGYTF,TGTGCCAGCAGCCCCTGGACAGCCAGAGCTAACTATGGCTACACCTTC
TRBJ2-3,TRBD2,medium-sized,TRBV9,CASSVAPRTSGTDTQYF,TGTGCCAGCAGCGTAGCCCCCCGGACTAGCGGCACAGATACGCAGTATTTT